Listed below are T cell receptor beta chains from one sample, sequenced in a study of CD8 T cells in ankylosing spondylitis. Via MiXCR, TCRdb re-called the 5' RACE reads, giving one row per CDR3 protein. The profile shows about 160,000 distinct CDR3 sequences, roughly 18% of them singletons. Sequencing was done on a sample of blood, either unsorted or a sorted T cell fraction (not recorded which). The source is a male donor with ankylosing spondylitis or in good health (not recorded which). CDR3s include the opening cysteine and the closing phenylalanine or tryptophan. The order of the fields is CDR3 length, V gene, J gene, clone size, D gene, CDR3 DNA, CDR3 protein. A D gene is named only where the DNA matches it firmly. The size entry is marked missing in some rows and otherwise reads once, few, many or a size class.

length: 16
V: TRBV9
J: TRBJ1-1
size: few
D: .
DNA: TGTGCCAGCAGCGTAGTACAGGGCTGGACGAACACTGAAGCTTTCTTT
CDR3: CASSVVQGWTNTEAFF

length: 18
V: TRBV15
J: TRBJ2-7
size: many
D: TRBD1
DNA: TGTGCCACCAGCAGAGATCCGCTCATCCGGGACAGAACCTACGAGCAGTACTTC
CDR3: CATSRDPLIRDRTYEQYF

length: 12
V: TRBV29-1
J: TRBJ2-7
size: few
D: .
DNA: TGCAGCGTTGAGAGAGGGGGCTACGAGCAGTACTTC
CDR3: CSVERGGYEQYF

length: 18
V: TRBV3-1
J: TRBJ2-1
size: many
D: TRBD2
DNA: TGTGCCAGCAGCCAAGAAAGGCTAGCGGTGAGCTCCTACAATGAGCAGTTCTTC
CDR3: CASSQERLAVSSYNEQFF

length: 12
V: TRBV29-1
J: TRBJ1-2
size: .
D: .
DNA: TGCAGCGTTGCGGCGGGGAACTATGGCTACACCTTC
CDR3: CSVAAGNYGYTF

length: 13
V: TRBV20-1
J: TRBJ1-5
size: .
D: .
DNA: TGCAGTGCTAGCAGGGCCGGATGGCAGCCCCAGCATTTT
CDR3: CSASRAGWQPQHF

length: 14
V: TRBV5-1
J: TRBJ1-1
size: many
D: .
DNA: TGCGCCAGCAGCTTGGTTAGCCTGAACACTGAAGCTTTCTTT
CDR3: CASSLVSLNTEAFF

length: 13
V: TRBV28
J: TRBJ2-1
size: few
D: .
DNA: TGTGCCAGCATTTCCCTCGCTAAGAATGAGCAGTTCTTC
CDR3: CASISLAKNEQFF

length: 13
V: TRBV5-6
J: TRBJ1-3
size: .
D: .
DNA: TGTGCCAGCAGCACCGGGACGGCAAACACCATATATTTT
CDR3: CASSTGTANTIYF

length: 14
V: TRBV12-3/TRBV12-4
J: TRBJ2-1
size: many
D: .
DNA: TGTGCCAGCAGTTTCTCCAGACTCTACAATGAGCAGTTCTTC
CDR3: CASSFSRLYNEQFF

length: 14
V: TRBV12-3/TRBV12-4
J: TRBJ1-2
size: many
D: .
DNA: TGTGCCAGCAGTTTAAACCCGGGGGCTAGTGGCTACACCTTC
CDR3: CASSLNPGASGYTF

length: 17
V: TRBV5-1
J: TRBJ2-7
size: few
D: .
DNA: TGCGCCAGCAGCCGAGTGGTTGTAGGGACAAACCACTACGAGCAGTACTTC
CDR3: CASSRVVVGTNHYEQYF

length: 15
V: TRBV7-7
J: TRBJ2-5
size: few
D: TRBD2
DNA: TGTGCCAGCAGCTCGATAGCGGGAGGGGGAGAGACCCAGTACTTC
CDR3: CASSSIAGGGETQYF

length: 15
V: TRBV28
J: TRBJ2-1
size: many
D: .
DNA: TGTGCCAGCAGATATACCTCCGACAGGAGCAATGAGCAGTTCTTC
CDR3: CASRYTSDRSNEQFF

length: 15
V: TRBV20-1
J: TRBJ2-5
size: .
D: .
DNA: TGCAGTGCCCCAGGGGGGGAGGGCGGCGGGGAGACCCAGTACTTC
CDR3: CSAPGGEGGGETQYF

length: 15
V: TRBV30
J: TRBJ2-5
size: .
D: TRBD1
DNA: TGTGCCTGGAGCCACGGGACAGGGGGTCGAGAGACCCAGTACTTC
CDR3: CAWSHGTGGRETQYF

length: 14
V: TRBV7-9
J: TRBJ2-5
size: .
D: .
DNA: TGTGCCAGCCGGGGTTTCGGGTTCAAAGAGACCCAGTACTTC
CDR3: CASRGFGFKETQYF

length: 16
V: TRBV5-1
J: TRBJ2-2
size: many
D: .
DNA: TGCGCCAGCAGCTTGGGGGACTGGAATCACCCCGGGGAGCTGTTTTTT
CDR3: CASSLGDWNHPGELFF

length: 14
V: TRBV21-1
J: TRBJ2-3
size: .
D: .
DNA: TGTGCCAGCAGCAAAGATCGCAGTGGAGATACGCAGTATTTT
CDR3: CASSKDRSGDTQYF

length: 16
V: TRBV20-1
J: TRBJ2-1
size: few
D: TRBD2
DNA: TGCAGTGCTAGACCCACTCTAGCGGGGGGCTACAATGAGCAGTTCTTC
CDR3: CSARPTLAGGYNEQFF

length: 14
V: TRBV28
J: TRBJ1-2
size: .
D: TRBD1
DNA: TGTGCCAGCAGTTTACCCGGGACAGCTTATGGCTACACCTTC
CDR3: CASSLPGTAYGYTF

length: 12
V: TRBV25-1
J: TRBJ2-5
size: few
D: TRBD1
DNA: TGTGCCAGCAGACAGGGGTCATCGACCCAGTACTTC
CDR3: CASRQGSSTQYF

length: 14
V: TRBV11-1
J: TRBJ1-1
size: .
D: .
DNA: TGTGCCAGCAGCTTACAATCGGTTTCCACTGAAGCTTTCTTT
CDR3: CASSLQSVSTEAFF

length: 14
V: TRBV7-6
J: TRBJ2-1
size: few
D: TRBD1
DNA: TGTGCCAGCAGCCACCAGGGGGTCAGCAATGAGCAGTTCTTC
CDR3: CASSHQGVSNEQFF

length: 14
V: TRBV7-2
J: TRBJ2-2
size: .
D: .
DNA: TGTGTCAGCACCCCTCTACCCAACACTGGGGAGCTGTTTTTT
CDR3: CVSTPLPNTGELFF

length: 13
V: TRBV29-1
J: TRBJ2-7
size: .
D: .
DNA: TGCAGCGTGTTTTTCGGTTACTCCTACGAGCAGTACTTC
CDR3: CSVFFGYSYEQYF

length: 14
V: TRBV20-1
J: TRBJ2-3
size: many
D: .
DNA: TGCAGTGCTCCAACCGACGCGCGCACAGATACGCAGTATTTT
CDR3: CSAPTDARTDTQYF

length: 16
V: TRBV5-1
J: TRBJ2-1
size: .
D: TRBD1
DNA: TGCGCCAGCAGCTTGGGGGGGGGACAGGGCGACAATGAGCAGTTCTTC
CDR3: CASSLGGGQGDNEQFF

length: 14
V: TRBV2
J: TRBJ1-4
size: many
D: .
DNA: TGTGCCAGCGGTCCCGGGACATTTAATGAAAAACTGTTTTTT
CDR3: CASGPGTFNEKLFF

length: 15
V: TRBV6-2/TRBV6-3
J: TRBJ2-6
size: .
D: .
DNA: TGTGCCAGCAGTTACCCCCGCTCTGGGGCCAACGTCCTGACTTTC
CDR3: CASSYPRSGANVLTF

length: 16
V: TRBV12-3/TRBV12-4
J: TRBJ1-5
size: .
D: .
DNA: TGTGCCAGCAGTTTAAGCCAGGGGCGTAGCAATCAGCCCCAGCATTTT
CDR3: CASSLSQGRSNQPQHF

length: 15
V: TRBV28
J: TRBJ2-1
size: .
D: .
DNA: TGTGCCAGCAGTCCTCCCCTTGGGCTTGGGGGTGAGCAGTTCTTC
CDR3: CASSPPLGLGGEQFF

length: 15
V: TRBV6-5
J: TRBJ2-5
size: .
D: TRBD1
DNA: TGTGCCAGCCACCGTTCCCCGACAGGGGGGGAGACCCAGTACTTC
CDR3: CASHRSPTGGETQYF

length: 15
V: TRBV12-3/TRBV12-4
J: TRBJ2-3
size: many
D: TRBD1
DNA: TGTGCCAGCAGTGCCGGGACAGGGGCGACAGATACGCAGTATTTT
CDR3: CASSAGTGATDTQYF

length: 16
V: TRBV5-1
J: TRBJ1-5
size: many
D: .
DNA: TGCGCCAGCAGCTTGGGGGGCAGCTATAGCAATCAGCCCCAGCATTTT
CDR3: CASSLGGSYSNQPQHF

length: 14
V: TRBV20-1
J: TRBJ2-3
size: .
D: TRBD2
DNA: TGCAGTGCTAGTCTAGCGGGAAGCACAGATACGCAGTATTTT
CDR3: CSASLAGSTDTQYF

length: 15
V: TRBV5-4
J: TRBJ1-1
size: few
D: .
DNA: TGTGCCAGCAGGGGGATCGGACAGAAGAACACTGAAGCTTTCTTT
CDR3: CASRGIGQKNTEAFF

length: 15
V: TRBV6-5
J: TRBJ2-3
size: many
D: TRBD2
DNA: TGTGCCAGCAGTCTAGCGGGACGGGGGGCAGATACGCAGTATTTT
CDR3: CASSLAGRGADTQYF

length: 12
V: TRBV20-1
J: TRBJ2-1
size: many
D: .
DNA: TGCAGTGCTAGAGATTCGATCGATGAGCAGTTCTTC
CDR3: CSARDSIDEQFF

length: 14
V: TRBV20-1
J: TRBJ1-2
size: many
D: TRBD1
DNA: TGCAGTGCTAGAGATCGGACAGGGGGCTTTGGCTACACCTTC
CDR3: CSARDRTGGFGYTF

length: 14
V: TRBV10-2
J: TRBJ2-3
size: once
D: .
DNA: TGCGCCAGCAGCCTGACTAGGGGGACAGATATGCAGTATTTT
CDR3: CASSLTRGTDMQYF

length: 13
V: TRBV12-3/TRBV12-4
J: TRBJ2-2
size: many
D: .
DNA: TGTGCCAGCAGTCGCCCAGGGGCCGGGGAGCTGTTTTTT
CDR3: CASSRPGAGELFF

length: 15
V: TRBV4-1
J: TRBJ2-7
size: few
D: .
DNA: TGCGCCAGCAGCCAAGATCCAGGGCACTCCTACGAGCAGTACTTC
CDR3: CASSQDPGHSYEQYF

length: 12
V: TRBV9
J: TRBJ1-6
size: .
D: .
DNA: TGTGCCAGCAACCGGGAACATTCACCCCTCCACTTT
CDR3: CASNREHSPLHF

length: 14
V: TRBV10-3
J: TRBJ2-7
size: many
D: .
DNA: TGTGCCTCAAGGGGGCAGGGAGGCTCCTACGAGCAGTACTTC
CDR3: CASRGQGGSYEQYF

length: 15
V: TRBV9
J: TRBJ2-2
size: few
D: .
DNA: TGTGCCAGCAGCCCCAGCGGCTACAACACCGGGGAGCTGTTTTTT
CDR3: CASSPSGYNTGELFF

length: 17
V: TRBV5-1
J: TRBJ2-2
size: many
D: TRBD2
DNA: TGCGCCAGCAGACGACGACTAGCCCAAGCGAACACCGGGGAGCTGTTTTTT
CDR3: CASRRRLAQANTGELFF

length: 13
V: TRBV7-2
J: TRBJ1-1
size: few
D: .
DNA: TGTGCCAGCAGCTTAGGACGCAGGGAGGCAGCTTTCTTT
CDR3: CASSLGRREAAFF